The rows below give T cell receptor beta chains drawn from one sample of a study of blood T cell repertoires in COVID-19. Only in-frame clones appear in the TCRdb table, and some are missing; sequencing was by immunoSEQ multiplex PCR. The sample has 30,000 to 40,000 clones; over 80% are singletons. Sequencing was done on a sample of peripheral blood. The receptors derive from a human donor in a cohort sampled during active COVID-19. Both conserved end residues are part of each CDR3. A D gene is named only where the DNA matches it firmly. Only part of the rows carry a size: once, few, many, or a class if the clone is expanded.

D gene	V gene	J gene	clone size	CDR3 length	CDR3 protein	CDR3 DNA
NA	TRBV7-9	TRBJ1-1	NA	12	CASSLAVDEAFF	TGTGCCAGCAGCTTGGCGGTAGATGAAGCTTTCTTT
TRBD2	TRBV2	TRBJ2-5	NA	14	CASSELAGEKVGYF	TGTGCCAGCAGTGAGCTAGCGGGGGAAAAAGTCGGGTACTTC
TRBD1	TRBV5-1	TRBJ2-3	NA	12	CASSFGQDTQYF	TGCGCCAGCAGCTTCGGACAGGACACGCAGTATTTT
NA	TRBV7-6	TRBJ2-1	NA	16	CASSLVASVSYNEQFF	TGTGCCAGCAGCTTGGTGGCTAGCGTTTCCTACAATGAGCAGTTCTTC
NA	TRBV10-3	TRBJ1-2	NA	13	CAISLGVGYGYTF	TGTGCCATCAGTTTAGGGGTGGGCTATGGCTACACCTTC
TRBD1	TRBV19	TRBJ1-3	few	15	CASRPPGGSGNTIYF	TGTGCCAGTAGGCCCCCAGGGGGCTCTGGAAACACCATATATTTT
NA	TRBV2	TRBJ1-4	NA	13	CASSWGLNEKLFF	TGTGCCAGCAGTTGGGGGCTTAATGAAAAACTGTTTTTT
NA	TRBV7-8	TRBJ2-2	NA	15	CASSQLQGRAGELFF	TGTGCCAGCAGCCAACTTCAGGGAAGGGCCGGGGAGCTGTTTTTT
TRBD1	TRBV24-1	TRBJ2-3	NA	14	CATSQAGGVDTQYF	TGTGCCACCAGTCAAGCAGGGGGCGTAGATACGCAGTATTTT
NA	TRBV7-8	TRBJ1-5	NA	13	CASSLTAPQPQHF	TGTGCCAGCAGCTTAACTGCGCCTCAGCCCCAGCATTTT
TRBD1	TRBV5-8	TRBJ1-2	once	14	CASSPDRLNYGYTF	TGTGCCAGCAGCCCGGACAGGCTTAACTATGGCTACACCTTC
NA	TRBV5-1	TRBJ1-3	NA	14	CASRTTNTGNTIYF	TGCGCCAGCCGAACGACAAATACTGGAAACACCATATATTTT
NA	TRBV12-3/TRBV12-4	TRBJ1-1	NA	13	CASSFIGGTEAFF	TGTGCCAGCAGTTTTATAGGGGGCACTGAAGCTTTCTTT
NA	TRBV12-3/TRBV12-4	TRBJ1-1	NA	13	CASSFTENTEAFF	TGTGCCAGCAGTTTCACAGAGAACACTGAAGCTTTCTTT
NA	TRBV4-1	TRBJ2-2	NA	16	CASSQVAGSNTGELFF	TGCGCCAGCAGCCAAGTGGCGGGATCGAACACCGGGGAGCTGTTTTTT
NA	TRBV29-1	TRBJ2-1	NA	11	CSVGLLDEQFF	TGCAGCGTTGGTCTACTCGATGAGCAGTTCTTC
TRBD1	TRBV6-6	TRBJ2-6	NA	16	CASSYGTVSGANVLTF	TGTGCCAGCAGTTACGGGACAGTCTCTGGGGCCAACGTCCTGACTTTC
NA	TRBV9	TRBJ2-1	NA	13	CASSDPGNNEQFF	TGTGCCAGCAGCGATCCGGGAAACAATGAGCAGTTCTTC
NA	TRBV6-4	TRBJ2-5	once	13	CASSATSQETQYF	TGTGCCAGCAGTGCGACTTCCCAAGAGACCCAGTACTTC
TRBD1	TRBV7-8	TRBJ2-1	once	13	CAVPRTGGSEQFF	TGTGCCGTACCTCGGACAGGGGGCTCTGAGCAGTTCTTC
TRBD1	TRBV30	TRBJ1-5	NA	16	CAWGGATGASNQPQHF	TGTGCCTGGGGTGGGGCTACAGGGGCGAGCAATCAGCCCCAGCATTTT
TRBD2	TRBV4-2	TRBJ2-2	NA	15	CASSQGSGGTGELFF	TGTGCCAGCAGCCAAGGAAGCGGGGGAACCGGGGAGCTGTTTTTT
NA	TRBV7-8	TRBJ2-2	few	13	CASLRQNTGELFF	TGTGCCAGTCTGAGGCAGAACACCGGGGAGCTGTTTTTT
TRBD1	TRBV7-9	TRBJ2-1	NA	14	CASSLGQGQIEQFF	TGTGCCAGCAGTTTGGGACAGGGACAGATTGAGCAGTTCTTC
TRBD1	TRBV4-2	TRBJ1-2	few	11	CASSPLGGHTF	TGTGCCAGCAGCCCCTTAGGGGGCCACACCTTC
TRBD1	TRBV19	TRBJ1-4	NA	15	CASSISATGYEKLFF	TGTGCCAGTAGTATCTCGGCGACAGGGTACGAAAAACTGTTTTTT
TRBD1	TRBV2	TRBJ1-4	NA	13	CASKGQGNEKLFF	TGTGCCAGCAAGGGACAGGGGAATGAAAAACTGTTTTTT
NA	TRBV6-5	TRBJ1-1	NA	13	CASSTGMNTEAFF	TGTGCCAGCAGCACAGGGATGAACACTGAAGCTTTCTTT
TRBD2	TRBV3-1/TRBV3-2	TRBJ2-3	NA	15	CASSLLAGGFDTQYF	TGTGCCAGCAGCCTCCTAGCGGGAGGTTTCGATACGCAGTATTTT
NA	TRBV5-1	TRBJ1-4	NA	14	CASSSSLENEKLFF	TGCGCCAGCAGTTCTTCCCTGGAGAATGAAAAACTGTTTTTT
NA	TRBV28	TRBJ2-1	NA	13	CASSADRFWEQFF	TGTGCCAGCAGTGCCGACAGGTTTTGGGAGCAGTTCTTC
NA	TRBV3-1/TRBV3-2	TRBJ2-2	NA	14	CATSTETNTGELFF	TGTGCCACTTCGACAGAGACGAACACCGGGGAGCTGTTTTTT
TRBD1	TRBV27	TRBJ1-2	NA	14	CASSSAPGGYGYTF	TGTGCCAGCAGTTCGGCGCCAGGGGGATATGGCTACACCTTC
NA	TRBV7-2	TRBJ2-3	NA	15	CASSLAPGGIDTQYF	TGTGCCAGCAGCTTAGCACCGGGCGGGATAGATACGCAGTATTTT
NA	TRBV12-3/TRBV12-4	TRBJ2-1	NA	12	CASSLVLTEQFF	TGTGCCAGCAGTTTAGTTTTAACAGAGCAGTTCTTC
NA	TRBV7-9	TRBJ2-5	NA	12	CASSLVGETQYF	TGTGCCAGCAGCTTGGTCGGTGAGACCCAGTACTTC
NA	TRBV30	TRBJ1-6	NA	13	CAWEYPDNSPLHF	TGTGCCTGGGAGTACCCGGATAATTCACCCCTCCACTTT
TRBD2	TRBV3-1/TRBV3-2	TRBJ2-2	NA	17	CASSRQGSGSNTGELFF	TGTGCCAGCAGCCGCCAGGGGAGCGGGAGTAACACCGGGGAGCTGTTTTTT
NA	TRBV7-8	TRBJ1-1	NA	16	CASSLGGGVQNTEAFF	TGTGCCAGCAGCTTAGGCGGCGGGGTGCAGAACACTGAAGCTTTCTTT
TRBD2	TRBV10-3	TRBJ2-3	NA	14	CAILAGGLTDTQYF	TGTGCCATCCTAGCGGGGGGGCTAACAGATACGCAGTATTTT
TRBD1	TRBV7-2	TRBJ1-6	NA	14	CASSLGTGNSPLHF	TGTGCCAGCAGCTTAGGGACAGGGAATTCACCCCTCCACTTT
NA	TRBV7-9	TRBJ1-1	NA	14	CASSARRTNTEAFF	TGTGCCAGCAGCGCGAGGCGTACTAACACTGAAGCTTTCTTT
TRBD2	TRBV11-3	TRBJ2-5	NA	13	CASSRGGQETQYF	TGTGCCAGCAGCCGGGGGGGCCAAGAGACCCAGTACTTC
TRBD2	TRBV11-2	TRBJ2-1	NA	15	CASSPTGGSRNEQFF	TGTGCCAGCAGCCCCACGGGAGGGAGTAGGAATGAGCAGTTCTTC
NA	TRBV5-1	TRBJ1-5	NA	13	CASRGQDNQPQHF	TGCGCCAGCAGGGGGCAAGATAATCAGCCCCAGCATTTT
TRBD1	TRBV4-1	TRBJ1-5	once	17	CASSHEGQGRPDKPQHF	TGCGCCAGCAGCCACGAAGGACAGGGCCGTCCGGATAAGCCCCAGCATTTT
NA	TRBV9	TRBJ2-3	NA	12	CASSQTGDTQYF	TGTGCCAGCAGCCAGACAGGAGATACGCAGTATTTT
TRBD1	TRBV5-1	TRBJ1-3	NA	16	CASSLGDRVPGNTIYF	TGCGCCAGCAGCTTGGGGGACAGGGTGCCAGGAAACACCATATATTTT
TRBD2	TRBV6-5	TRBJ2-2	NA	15	CASTRRGEPTGELFF	TGTGCCAGCACCCGCCGGGGGGAGCCCACCGGGGAGCTGTTTTTT
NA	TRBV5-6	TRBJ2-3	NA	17	CASSWRQPVAGTDTQYF	TGTGCCAGCAGCTGGAGACAGCCGGTAGCGGGCACAGATACGCAGTATTTT
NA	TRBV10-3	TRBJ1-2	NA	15	CAISESPPAGGGYTF	TGTGCCATCAGTGAGTCTCCCCCCGCTGGGGGCGGCTACACCTTC
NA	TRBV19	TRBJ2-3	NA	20	CASSPTGTGLAGALTDTQYF	TGTGCCAGTAGCCCGACCGGGACAGGGCTAGCGGGGGCCCTCACAGATACGCAGTATTTT
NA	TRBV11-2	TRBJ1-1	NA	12	CASSGAGPAAFF	TGTGCCAGCAGCGGGGCCGGGCCCGCGGCTTTCTTT
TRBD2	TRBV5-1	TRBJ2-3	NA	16	CASSPRAGGSIDTQYF	TGCGCCAGCAGCCCCAGAGCGGGGGGGTCGATAGATACGCAGTATTTT
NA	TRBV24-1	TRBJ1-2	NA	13	CATSDSSLYGYTF	TGTGCCACCAGTGACAGTAGCCTCTATGGCTACACCTTC